Presented here are 9 T cell receptor beta chains from one specimen sequenced in a study of T-cell memory formation after mild COVID-19 (dated by TCRdb to 2020 to 2023). To prepare the library, 5' RACE was applied. TCRdb shows the sequencer as Illumina NovaSeq 6000. TCRdb ran its own pipeline on the public reads, namely fastp trimming at Q25 and MiXCR clone calling, and kept in-frame beta chains. For every CDR3 protein sequence, its rows merge into one entry that carries the most common genes and DNA. Recorded for this sample are 150,000 to 200,000 distinct CDR3 sequences; 30% to 35% of them occurred a single time. Clones ranked in the top ten supply more than 10% of the sample. The source material was PBMCs or a T cell subset sorted from them (not recorded which). These receptors originate from an adult woman who had mild COVID-19 (a few samples of this study predate the infection). The sample titles of this study are shuffled in the database, so cell type and time point are left out; the donor was told from shared clones.

The chain uses TRBV5-1 and TRBJ2-1, with 8 bases that match TRBD1. CDR1 and CDR2 from the germline V gene are SGHRS and YFSETQ. The CDR3 consists of 14 residues. Trimming at V came to 4 bases and at J to 8 bases, leaving 8 bases not matched to a gene. The CDR3 nucleotides are TGCGCCAGCAGCACCAGGACAGGGATGGATGAGCAGTTCTTC. Amino acid sequence: CASSTRTGMDEQFF. The entire variable domain, with the rest obtained from reference TRBV5-1 and TRBJ2-1, is as follows: KAGVTQTPRYLIKTRGQQVTLSCSPISGHRSVSWYQQTPGQGLQFLFEYFSETQRNKGNFPGRFSGRQFSNSRSEMNVSTLELGDSALYLCASSTRTGMDEQFFGPGTRLTVL.

This clonotype appeared a few times. This chain uses TRBV11-3 with TRBJ2-3; weak D call: TRBD2 (5 bases). The CDR3 sequence is 14 residues long. V was trimmed by 5 bases and J by 0 bases, leaving 9 bases between them. Germline values: CDR1 SGHNT, CDR2 YENEEA. CDR3 sequence: CASSPWTSTDTQYF. The CDR3 DNA reads as TGTGCCAGCAGCCCCTGGACTAGCACAGATACGCAGTATTTT.

The chain couples TRBV9 to TRBJ2-1; 13 nucleotides align to TRBD2. This CDR3 contains 20 residues. Looked up from germline, CDR1 is SGDLS and CDR2 is YYNGEE. Unmatched junction bases numbered 9, after V lost 0 bases and J lost 0 bases. The CDR3 region is CASSVASGTSGASSYNEQFF. For the CDR3, the DNA is TGTGCCAGCAGCGTAGCTAGCGGGACTAGCGGGGCGAGCTCCTACAATGAGCAGTTCTTC.

This clonotype was counted only a few times. This sequence joins TRBV18 and TRBJ2-2; D uncertain. V gave up 4 bases and J gave up 1 base, with 7 bases separating them. From germline, CDR1 is KGHSH and CDR2 LQKENI. The CDR3 contains 14 residues. CDR3 coding DNA: TGTGCCAGCTCACTTTCAAGGAACACCGGGGAGCTGTTTTTT. It codes for CASSLSRNTGELFF.

This clonotype was recorded a few times. V usage is TRBV5-1 and J usage is TRBJ2-2; possibly TRBD2 for D (6 bases). The CDR3 spans 13 residues. Germline-derived CDR1 and CDR2 are SGHRS and YFSETQ. V was shortened by 6 bases and J by 8 bases, with 14 bases between the two germline ends. CDR3 in DNA: TGCGCCAGCACTGTACCTAGCGAAGGGGAGCTGTTTTTT. Encoded protein: CASTVPSEGELFF.

In this sample, this clonotype turned up a few times. V is TRBV7-9 and J is TRBJ2-1; 7 positions match TRBD2. Germline V lookup: CDR1 SEHNR, CDR2 FQNEAQ (reference sequence). With V trimmed by 5 bases and J by 9 bases, 10 bases remained unmatched. This CDR3 region has 14 residues. The CDR3 sequence is CASSPRTVAGEQFF. Here the CDR3 DNA reads TGTGCCAGCAGCCCCAGGACTGTAGCGGGTGAGCAGTTCTTC.

This clonotype was counted once. V is TRBV6-5 and J is TRBJ1-1; 12 bases are a match to TRBD1. Germline V lookup: CDR1 MNHEY, CDR2 SVGAGI. The CDR3 extends over 17 amino acids. V trimming: 4 bases; J trimming: 5 bases; junction bases outside the gene matches: 11. In DNA, the CDR3 is TGTGCCAGCAGTTCCGCCGGGACAGGGGGCTCTAGGACTGAAGCTTTCTTT. Residues: CASSSAGTGGSRTEAFF.

V and J are TRBV4-3 and TRBJ2-7, with D possibly being TRBD1 or TRBD2 (6 bases each). This CDR3 has 15 amino acids. The V gene's germline CDR1 is LGHNA and CDR2 YSLEER. Between the trimmed V and J ends, which lost 3 bases and 2 bases, there was a span of 14 bases. CDR3 sequence reads: CASSQGGGMTYEQYF. The DNA of the CDR3 is TGCGCCAGCAGCCAGGGGGGCGGGATGACCTACGAGCAGTACTTC.

The chain uses TRBV20-1 and TRBJ2-3; no firm D call. Per germline, CDR1 DFQATT and CDR2 SNEGSKA (reference sequence). V was cut by 4 bases and J by 4 bases, with 6 bases left in between. CDR3 length equals 11 residues. The CDR3 here is CSATRADTQYF. As DNA, the CDR3 is TGCAGTGCTACTAGAGCAGATACGCAGTATTTT.